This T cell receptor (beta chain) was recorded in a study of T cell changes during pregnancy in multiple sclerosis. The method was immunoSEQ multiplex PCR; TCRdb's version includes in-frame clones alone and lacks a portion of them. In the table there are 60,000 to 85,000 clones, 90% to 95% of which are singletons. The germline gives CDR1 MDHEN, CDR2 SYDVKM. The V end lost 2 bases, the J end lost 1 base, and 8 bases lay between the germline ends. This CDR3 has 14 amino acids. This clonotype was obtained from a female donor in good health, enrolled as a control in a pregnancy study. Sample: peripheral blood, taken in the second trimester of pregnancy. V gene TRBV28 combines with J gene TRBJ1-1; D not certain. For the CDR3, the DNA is TGTGCCAGCAGTTTACCGAGTGCGAACACTGAAGCTTTCTTT. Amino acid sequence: CASSLPSANTEAFF. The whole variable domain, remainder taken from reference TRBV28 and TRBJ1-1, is DVKVTQSSRYLVKRTGEKVFLECVQDMDHENMFWYRQDPGLGLRLIYFSYDVKMKEKGDIPEGYSVSREKKERFSLILESASTNQTSMYLCASSLPSANTEAFFGQGTRLTVV.